What follows is one T cell receptor beta chain and its context. These data belong to a study of blood T cell repertoires in COVID-19. At the level of the study: There were acute and convalescent COVID-19 samples, and they came from the United States, Italy and Spain. In each case, the material was cDNA or gDNA derived from T cells, B-cell-depleted T cells, or PBMCs.

Resolution of symptoms, clearance, or two negative PCRs was present in recovered Cohort 3 donors. CDR1 ENHRY and CDR2 SYGVKD come from the germline V gene. The CDR3 covers 14 residues. V lost 4 bases and J 4 bases, leaving 13 bases between the germline ends. Source study methods: It was from reference gene primer amplification that nucleated cell counts were estimated. Assay used: immunoSEQ multiplex PCR; TCRdb lists only in-frame clones, some missing. The V and J calls and clone size were taken over from that table, and D and trimming were inferred from the DNA. The top ten hold over 9% of the sample, which has some 300,000 clones, roughly 89% seen once.

Sequenced material: PBMCs or T cells enriched from blood (not recorded which). This sequence originates from a woman aged 25-40 years who had recovered from COVID-19. The chain has TRBV10-3 and TRBJ1-1, with a possible D match to TRBD1 (6 bases). CDR3 DNA sequence: TGTGCCATCAGTGCAGGGGTCGAGGTCACTGAAGCTTTCTTT. Its protein is CAISAGVEVTEAFF.